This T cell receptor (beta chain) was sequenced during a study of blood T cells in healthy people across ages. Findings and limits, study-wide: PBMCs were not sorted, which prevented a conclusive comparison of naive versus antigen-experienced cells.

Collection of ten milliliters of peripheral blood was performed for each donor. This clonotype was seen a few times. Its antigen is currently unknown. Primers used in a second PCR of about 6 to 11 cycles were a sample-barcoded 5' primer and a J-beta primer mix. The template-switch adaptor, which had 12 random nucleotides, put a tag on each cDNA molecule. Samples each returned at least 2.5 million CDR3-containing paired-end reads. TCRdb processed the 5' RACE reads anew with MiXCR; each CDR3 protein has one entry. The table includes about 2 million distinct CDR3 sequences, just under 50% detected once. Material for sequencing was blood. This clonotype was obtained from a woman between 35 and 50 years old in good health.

CDR3 sequence: CATSRDRRYLRGQYF. Here the CDR3 DNA reads TGTGCCACCAGCAGAGATCGCAGATACCTACGAGGGCAGTACTTC. This sequence joins TRBV15 and TRBJ2-4; TRBD2 might be the D (5 bases). The CDR3 is 15 residues long. The germline gives CDR1 LNHNV, CDR2 YYDKDF (reference sequence). V shed 0 bases and J shed 13 bases, with 19 bases lying between them.